A selection of T cell receptor beta chains follows, all from one sample in a study of blood T cell repertoires in COVID-19. Assay used: immunoSEQ multiplex PCR; TCRdb lists only in-frame clones, some missing. The sample lists over 95,000 clones, about 85% occurring once. The sample comprised peripheral blood. These receptors were taken from a human donor in a cohort sampled during active COVID-19. Both conserved end residues are part of each CDR3. D genes are given only for firm matches. Expanded clones get a size class; other rows say once, few or many, or leave the size out.

d_call: .
cdr3_length: 15
v_call: TRBV6-2/TRBV6-3
clone_size: .
j_call: TRBJ1-1
cdr3_aa: CASSYFGVPNTEAFF
cdr3_nt: TGTGCCAGCAGTTACTTCGGGGTGCCCAACACTGAAGCTTTCTTT

d_call: .
cdr3_length: 13
v_call: TRBV4-3
clone_size: .
j_call: TRBJ1-1
cdr3_aa: CASNLKPGTEAFF
cdr3_nt: TGCGCCAGCAACCTCAAACCAGGCACTGAAGCTTTCTTT

d_call: .
cdr3_length: 13
v_call: TRBV4-1
clone_size: .
j_call: TRBJ1-2
cdr3_aa: CASSQEGEFGYTF
cdr3_nt: TGCGCCAGCAGCCAAGAGGGAGAGTTTGGCTACACCTTC

d_call: TRBD2
cdr3_length: 14
v_call: TRBV15
clone_size: .
j_call: TRBJ2-5
cdr3_aa: CATSSPGGRETQYF
cdr3_nt: TGTGCCACCAGCAGTCCCGGGGGGAGAGAGACCCAGTACTTC

d_call: .
cdr3_length: 14
v_call: TRBV4-1
clone_size: .
j_call: TRBJ2-2
cdr3_aa: CASSQIGGGGELFF
cdr3_nt: TGCGCCAGCAGCCAAATTGGGGGCGGCGGGGAGCTGTTTTTT

d_call: .
cdr3_length: 16
v_call: TRBV6-1
clone_size: .
j_call: TRBJ1-5
cdr3_aa: CASSEGGGHSNQPQHF
cdr3_nt: TGTGCCAGCAGTGAGGGGGGGGGTCATAGCAATCAGCCCCAGCATTTT

d_call: .
cdr3_length: 14
v_call: TRBV28
clone_size: once
j_call: TRBJ1-1
cdr3_aa: CASSLIGGSTEAFF
cdr3_nt: TGTGCCAGCAGTTTAATCGGAGGGAGCACTGAAGCTTTCTTT

d_call: .
cdr3_length: 13
v_call: TRBV7-2
clone_size: .
j_call: TRBJ2-3
cdr3_aa: CASSFSGRDTQYF
cdr3_nt: TGTGCCAGCAGCTTCAGCGGACGAGATACGCAGTATTTT

d_call: TRBD1
cdr3_length: 15
v_call: TRBV18
clone_size: .
j_call: TRBJ1-5
cdr3_aa: CASSLQDRGNQPQHF
cdr3_nt: TGTGCCAGCTCACTCCAGGACAGGGGCAATCAGCCCCAGCATTTT

d_call: TRBD1
cdr3_length: 14
v_call: TRBV18
clone_size: .
j_call: TRBJ1-4
cdr3_aa: CASSPSGQYEKLFF
cdr3_nt: TGTGCCAGCTCACCGTCGGGACAGTACGAAAAACTGTTTTTT

d_call: TRBD2
cdr3_length: 14
v_call: TRBV2
clone_size: .
j_call: TRBJ2-7
cdr3_aa: CASSWGGSSYEQYF
cdr3_nt: TGTGCCAGCAGCTGGGGAGGGAGCTCCTACGAGCAGTACTTC

d_call: .
cdr3_length: 17
v_call: TRBV29-1
clone_size: .
j_call: TRBJ2-3
cdr3_aa: CSVRGSPGWGGTDTQYF
cdr3_nt: TGCAGCGTCCGTGGGAGCCCGGGGTGGGGTGGCACAGATACGCAGTATTTT

d_call: .
cdr3_length: 15
v_call: TRBV5-1
clone_size: .
j_call: TRBJ2-7
cdr3_aa: CASSTGDGLAYEQYF
cdr3_nt: TGCGCCAGCAGCACGGGGGACGGGCTAGCCTACGAGCAGTACTTC

d_call: TRBD2
cdr3_length: 16
v_call: TRBV6-6
clone_size: .
j_call: TRBJ2-1
cdr3_aa: CASSTTSGGARNEQFF
cdr3_nt: TGTGCCAGCAGTACTACTAGCGGGGGGGCTCGCAATGAGCAGTTCTTC

d_call: .
cdr3_length: 14
v_call: TRBV14
clone_size: .
j_call: TRBJ2-1
cdr3_aa: CASSQVAPYNEQFF
cdr3_nt: TGTGCCAGCAGCCAAGTGGCACCTTACAATGAGCAGTTCTTC

d_call: TRBD1
cdr3_length: 14
v_call: TRBV6-5
clone_size: .
j_call: TRBJ2-1
cdr3_aa: CASSLDRGRHEQFF
cdr3_nt: TGTGCCAGCAGTCTCGACAGGGGGAGGCATGAGCAGTTCTTC

d_call: TRBD1
cdr3_length: 15
v_call: TRBV9
clone_size: .
j_call: TRBJ2-7
cdr3_aa: CASTQGAASSYEQYF
cdr3_nt: TGTGCCAGCACCCAGGGGGCAGCTAGCTCCTACGAGCAGTACTTC

d_call: TRBD1
cdr3_length: 15
v_call: TRBV7-2
clone_size: .
j_call: TRBJ1-5
cdr3_aa: CASSLGDRGNQPQHF
cdr3_nt: TGTGCCAGCAGCTTAGGGGACAGAGGCAATCAGCCCCAGCATTTT

d_call: .
cdr3_length: 15
v_call: TRBV19
clone_size: .
j_call: TRBJ1-5
cdr3_aa: CASSIGAWVDQPQHF
cdr3_nt: TGTGCCAGTAGTATAGGGGCCTGGGTCGATCAGCCCCAGCATTTT

d_call: .
cdr3_length: 14
v_call: TRBV27
clone_size: .
j_call: TRBJ1-1
cdr3_aa: CASSLGQGSTEAFF
cdr3_nt: TGTGCCAGCAGTTTAGGGCAGGGGAGCACTGAAGCTTTCTTT

d_call: TRBD1
cdr3_length: 15
v_call: TRBV9
clone_size: .
j_call: TRBJ2-2
cdr3_aa: CASSPRQGHTGELFF
cdr3_nt: TGTGCCAGCAGCCCACGACAGGGCCACACCGGGGAGCTGTTTTTT

d_call: .
cdr3_length: 12
v_call: TRBV30
clone_size: .
j_call: TRBJ1-1
cdr3_aa: CAWGDRDTEAFF
cdr3_nt: TGTGCCTGGGGGGATCGGGACACTGAAGCTTTCTTT

d_call: TRBD2
cdr3_length: 13
v_call: TRBV7-6
clone_size: .
j_call: TRBJ2-7
cdr3_aa: CASSPSGGAWQYF
cdr3_nt: TGTGCCAGCAGTCCTAGCGGGGGGGCCTGGCAGTACTTC

d_call: TRBD1
cdr3_length: 16
v_call: TRBV11-3
clone_size: .
j_call: TRBJ1-1
cdr3_aa: CASSPGQGAGNTEAFF
cdr3_nt: TGTGCCAGCAGTCCCGGACAGGGGGCTGGGAACACTGAAGCTTTCTTT